The 13 T cell receptor beta chains below come from one sample, sequenced in a study of circulating and synovial CD4+ cells in juvenile arthritis. The data were produced by immunoSEQ multiplex PCR, yet TCRdb's version contains in-frame clones alone and is incomplete. The table has about 36,000 clones, about 94% seen once. Sequenced: CD4+ T cells from blood. The source of these receptors is a human donor with juvenile idiopathic arthritis.

The chain has TRBV7-2 and TRBJ2-3, with D uncertain. Germline CDR1 SGHTA, CDR2 FQGNSA. V lost 5 bases, J lost 11 bases, and 11 bases lay in between. The CDR3 has 11 amino acids. CDR3 bases: TGTGCCAGCAGCCCTTCGTACGGGCAGTATTTT. Translation: CASSPSYGQYF.

The chain links TRBV2 to TRBJ2-3; 8 bases are shared with TRBD1. This CDR3 region has 14 residues. CDR1 SNHLY and CDR2 FYNNEI come from the germline V gene. The V and J ends lost 7 bases and 0 bases, in that order; junction bases with no gene match: 3. The CDR3 DNA reads as TGTGCCAGCACAAGGACAGGGAGCACAGATACGCAGTATTTT. This encodes CASTRTGSTDTQYF.

The CDR3 region is CASSVNRGTNEKLFF. CDR3 DNA sequence: TGTGCCAGTAGTGTGAACAGGGGAACTAATGAAAAACTGTTTTTT. V and J are TRBV19 and TRBJ1-4, with 7 nucleotides matching TRBD1. After removal of 5 bases from V and 1 base from J, the junction contained 4 bases not matched to a gene. The CDR3 has 15 residues. Germline-derived CDR1 and CDR2 are LNHDA and SQIVND (reference sequence).

J is TRBJ2-1 and V is TRBV15, with 11 positions matching TRBD2. Germline V gene lookup returns CDR1 LNHNV and CDR2 YYDKDF (reference sequence). This CDR3 spans 16 amino acids. V lost 1 base and J lost 4; bases outside the gene matches: 3. The CDR3 DNA reads TGTGCCACCAGCAGAGGGGGGACTAGCGGTTACAATGAGCAGTTCTTC. Its protein is CATSRGGTSGYNEQFF. Combining the CDR3 with reference TRBV15 and TRBJ2-1 gives the whole variable domain DAMVIQNPRYQVTQFGKPVTLSCSQTLNHNVMYWYQQKSSQAPKLLFHYYDKDFNNEADTPDNFQSRRPNTSFCFLDIRSPGLGDTAMYLCATSRGGTSGYNEQFFGPGTRLTVL.

The chain is built from TRBV29-1 and TRBJ1-2, with 7 bases lining up with TRBD1. The V segment lost 3 bases and the J segment 8 bases; nucleotides outside the gene matches: 12. The germline V gene has CDR1 SQVTM and CDR2 ANQGSEA. The CDR3 is 14 amino acids. For the CDR3, the DNA is TGCAGCGTTGAGAGGGGGACAGCCGGTGAAGGCTACACCTTC. It yields the protein CSVERGTAGEGYTF.

The V gene is TRBV14, the J gene TRBJ1-1; TRBD1 is a possible D gene (6 bases). CDR3 length: 13 amino acids. Trimming took 1 base from V and 6 from J, leaving 9 bases between them. Germline V gene lookup returns CDR1 SGHDN and CDR2 FVKESK. CDR3 protein: CASSQVQGSEAFF. CDR3 DNA sequence: TGTGCCAGCAGCCAAGTTCAGGGGTCTGAAGCTTTCTTT.

The chain recombines TRBV5-4 with TRBJ1-2; D unclear. Germline values: CDR1 SGHNT, CDR2 YYREEE (reference sequence). Trimming took 1 base from V and 4 from J, leaving 11 bases between them. The CDR3 loop spans 14 amino acids. CDR3 DNA sequence: TGTGCCAGCAGCTTGAACACCTTTGTCTATGGCTACACCTTC. Amino acid sequence: CASSLNTFVYGYTF.

J is TRBJ2-2 and V is TRBV7-2; a weak D match, TRBD2 (5 bases). Germline CDR1 reads SGHTA; CDR2 reads FQGNSA. V gave up 5 bases and J gave up 1 base, with 11 bases separating them. The CDR3 extends over 15 amino acids. The CDR3 DNA is TGTGCCAGCAGCCAGGTAGGGAGGAACACCGGGGAGCTGTTTTTT. Translation: CASSQVGRNTGELFF.

This clone has a handful of counts. The chain is built from TRBV19 and TRBJ1-5; 8 bases map to TRBD1. Germline CDR1 LNHDA, CDR2 SQIVND (reference sequence). The CDR3 contains 16 residues. V was clipped by 7 bases and J by 3 bases; unmatched bases: 11. CDR3 sequence reads: CASKRQGRIVNQPQHF. CDR3 DNA sequence: TGTGCCAGTAAGCGACAGGGGAGGATAGTCAATCAGCCCCAGCATTTT. The whole variable domain, filled in from reference TRBV19 and TRBJ1-5, reads DGGITQSPKYLFRKEGQNVTLSCEQNLNHDAMYWYRQDPGQGLRLIYYSQIVNDFQKGDIAEGYSVSREKKESFPLTVTSAQKNPTAFYLCASKRQGRIVNQPQHFGDGTRLSIL.

The chain recombines TRBV6-5 with TRBJ2-7; D is perhaps TRBD1 (5 bases). CDR3 length: 15 residues. Trimming removed 0 bases from V and 5 bases from J, with 14 bases in between. Germline CDR1 and CDR2: MNHEY and SVGAGI. In nucleotides, the CDR3 is TGTGCCAGCAGTTACTCCCCCTCCAGGGCGGACGAGCAGTACTTC. Encoded protein: CASSYSPSRADEQYF.

The rearrangement links TRBV7-9 to TRBJ1-5; D gene ambiguous. The CDR3 runs to 15 residues. Trimming cost V 5 bases and J 6 bases, with 17 bases left between them. Germline CDR1 is SEHNR and CDR2 is FQNEAQ (reference sequence). CDR3 region: CASSPPGSQTQPQHF. CDR3 in DNA: TGTGCCAGCAGCCCCCCGGGATCCCAAACTCAGCCCCAGCATTTT.

V and J are TRBV19 and TRBJ1-1; D is undetermined. The CDR3 is made up of 13 amino acids. The V end was cut by 0 bases, the J end by 5 bases, with 7 bases between. CDR1 LNHDA and CDR2 SQIVND come from the germline V gene (reference sequence). CDR3: CASSIEPRTEAFF. As DNA, the CDR3 is TGTGCCAGTAGTATAGAGCCGAGAACTGAAGCTTTCTTT.

The rearrangement joins TRBV25-1 to TRBJ1-1; D gene ambiguous. V lost 7 bases and J lost 1, with 7 bases in between. From germline, CDR1 is MGHDK and CDR2 SYGVNS. This CDR3 has 12 residues. CDR3 sequence reads: CASKAANTEAFF. CDR3 nucleotides: TGTGCCAGCAAGGCGGCGAACACTGAAGCTTTCTTT. The whole variable domain, remainder taken from reference TRBV25-1 and TRBJ1-1, is EADIYQTPRYLVIGTGKKITLECSQTMGHDKMYWYQQDPGMELHLIHYSYGVNSTEKGDLSSESTVSRIRTEHFPLTLESARPSHTSQYLCASKAANTEAFFGQGTRLTVV.